The source of this T cell receptor beta chain is a study of beta chain features in type 1 diabetes. To note about this clone: Its antigen remains unidentified.

Investigators reverse transcribed all isolated RNA, so they sequenced expressed TCRB transcripts. Approximately 4 million reads was the average for naive, central memory and regulatory T cell samples. The data were produced by immunoSEQ multiplex PCR, yet TCRdb's version contains in-frame clones alone and is incomplete. The data contain hundreds of thousands of clones, roughly a sixth of them singletons. There are 14 residues in the CDR3. The germline CDR1 and CDR2 sequences are MNHEY and SVGAGI. Between the trimmed V and J ends, which lost 2 bases and 8 bases, there was a span of 15 bases. Study conclusions and caveats: Across patients, naive, central memory and Treg TCRB repertoires exhibited apparently greater similarity than was observed across healthy donors. A PCR bias possibly favoring shorter templates would apply equally to patients and controls.

Via CD45RO/CCR7/CD25/CD127/CD95/CD27, cells of the CD4+ naive, central memory, regulatory and stem cell-like memory subsets were sorted. The sequence was obtained from a man aged 18 to 30 in good health. The specimen sequenced was naive CD4+ T cells from blood. J is TRBJ1-2 and V is TRBV6-5, with a tentative D call TRBD1 (5 bases). As DNA, the CDR3 is TGTGCCAGCAGTTACGTAGGGGACGAAGGCGGCTACACCTTC. Its protein is CASSYVGDEGGYTF.